This T cell receptor beta chain is drawn from a study of post-analysis software for immune sequencing data. Looking at the study overall: The disease courses covered relapsing-remitting, secondary progressive and progressive-relapsing multiple sclerosis. Study conclusions and caveats: By F measure, strong co-clustering occurred among samples prepared in the same batch. Controls significantly exceeded multiple sclerosis patients in normalized Chao1 diversity. With TRBV5-6, TRBV5-1 and TRBV20-1 included, about five TRBV segments were more frequent in patients than in controls.

Incorporated into the TCR beta cDNA libraries were unique molecular identifiers, which served to reduce PCR and sequencing biases. The T cell input of about 1 to 10 million gave around 450,000 cDNA molecules. TCRdb independently ran MiXCR on the PCR reads; one entry per CDR3 protein. Found here are about 820,000 distinct CDR3 sequences, around 53% of them singletons; the top ten hold about 4.8%. Germline V lookup: CDR1 DFQATT, CDR2 SNEGSKA (reference sequence). The CDR3 length is 18 residues. Trimming removed 0 bases from V and 0 bases from J; junction bases left unmatched: 9. This clonotype was seen just once. The antigen is not known.

The chain recombines TRBV20-1 with TRBJ2-3, with TRBD2 matching 10 bases. The material sequenced was blood. The sequence was obtained from a girl aged 10-17 years with multiple sclerosis. The CDR3 bases are TGCAGTGCTAGAGAACCTAGCGGGGGCCTCACAAGCACAGATACGCAGTATTTT. Residues: CSAREPSGGLTSTDTQYF.